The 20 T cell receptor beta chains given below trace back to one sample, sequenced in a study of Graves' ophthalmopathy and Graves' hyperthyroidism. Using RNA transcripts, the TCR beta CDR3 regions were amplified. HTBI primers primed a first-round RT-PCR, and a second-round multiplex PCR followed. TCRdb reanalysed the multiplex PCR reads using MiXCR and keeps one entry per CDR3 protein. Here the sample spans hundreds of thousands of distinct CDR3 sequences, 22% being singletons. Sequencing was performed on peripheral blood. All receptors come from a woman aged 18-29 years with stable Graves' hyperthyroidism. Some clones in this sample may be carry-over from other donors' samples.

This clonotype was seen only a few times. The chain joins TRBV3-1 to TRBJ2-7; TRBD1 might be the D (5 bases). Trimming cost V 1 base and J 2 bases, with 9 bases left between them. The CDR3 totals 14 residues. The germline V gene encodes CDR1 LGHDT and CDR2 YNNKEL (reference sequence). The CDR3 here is CASSQGRTTYEQYF. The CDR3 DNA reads TGTGCCAGCAGCCAAGGACGGACAACCTACGAGCAGTACTTC.

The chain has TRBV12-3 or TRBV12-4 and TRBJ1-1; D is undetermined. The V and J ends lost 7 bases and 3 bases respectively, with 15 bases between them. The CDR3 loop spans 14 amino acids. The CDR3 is CASTWTAGYTEAFF. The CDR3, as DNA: TGTGCCAGCACCTGGACGGCGGGATACACTGAAGCTTTCTTT.

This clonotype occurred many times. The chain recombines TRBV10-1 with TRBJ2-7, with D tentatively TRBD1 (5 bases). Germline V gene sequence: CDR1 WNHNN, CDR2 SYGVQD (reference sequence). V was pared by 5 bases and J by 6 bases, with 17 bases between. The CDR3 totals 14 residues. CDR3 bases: TGCGCCAGCAGTCCTTGGGCAGGGCCCGGCGAGCAGTACTTC. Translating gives CASSPWAGPGEQYF.

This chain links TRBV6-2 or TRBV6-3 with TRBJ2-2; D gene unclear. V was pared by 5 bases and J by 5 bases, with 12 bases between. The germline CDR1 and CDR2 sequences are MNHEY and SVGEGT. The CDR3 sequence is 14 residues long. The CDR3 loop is CASSRGTLTGELFF. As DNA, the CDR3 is TGTGCCAGCAGTCGCGGAACCCTAACCGGGGAGCTGTTTTTT.

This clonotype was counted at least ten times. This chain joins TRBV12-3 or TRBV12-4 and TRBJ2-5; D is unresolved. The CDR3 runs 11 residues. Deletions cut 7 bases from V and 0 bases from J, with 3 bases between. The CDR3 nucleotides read TGTGCCAGCATTTACCAAGAGACCCAGTACTTC. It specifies CASIYQETQYF.

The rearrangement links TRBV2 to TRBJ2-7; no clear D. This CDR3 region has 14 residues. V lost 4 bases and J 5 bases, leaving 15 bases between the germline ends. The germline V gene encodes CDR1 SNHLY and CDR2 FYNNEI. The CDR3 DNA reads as TGTGCCAGCAGTGTTGATAGTGGGTCGGACGAGCAGTACTTC. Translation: CASSVDSGSDEQYF.

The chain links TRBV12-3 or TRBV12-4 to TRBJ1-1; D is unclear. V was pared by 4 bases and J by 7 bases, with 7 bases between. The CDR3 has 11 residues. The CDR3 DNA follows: TGTGCCAGCAGTTCGATATATGAAGCTTTCTTT. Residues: CASSSIYEAFF.

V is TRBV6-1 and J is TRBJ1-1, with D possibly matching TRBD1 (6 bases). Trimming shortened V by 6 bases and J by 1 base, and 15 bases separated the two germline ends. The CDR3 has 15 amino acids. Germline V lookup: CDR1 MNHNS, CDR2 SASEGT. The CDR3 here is CASSPIQGSNTEAFF. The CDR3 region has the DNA TGTGCCAGCAGCCCCATCCAGGGGTCGAACACTGAAGCTTTCTTT.

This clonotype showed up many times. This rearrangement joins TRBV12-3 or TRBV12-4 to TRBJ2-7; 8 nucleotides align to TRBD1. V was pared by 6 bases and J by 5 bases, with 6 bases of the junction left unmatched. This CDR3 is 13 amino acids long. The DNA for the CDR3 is TGTGCCAGCAGGAGACAGGGGAACGACGAGCAGTACTTC. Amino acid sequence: CASRRQGNDEQYF.

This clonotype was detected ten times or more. The CDR3 loop is CAISEWGAGSPGYGYTF. DNA for the CDR3: TGTGCCATCAGTGAGTGGGGGGCAGGTTCACCCGGCTATGGCTACACCTTC. This chain links TRBV10-3 with TRBJ1-2; tentative D call: TRBD1 (6 bases). Germline V CDR1 and CDR2: ENHRY, SYGVKD. The CDR3 runs 17 residues. The V and J ends lost 1 base and 4 bases respectively, with 19 bases between them.

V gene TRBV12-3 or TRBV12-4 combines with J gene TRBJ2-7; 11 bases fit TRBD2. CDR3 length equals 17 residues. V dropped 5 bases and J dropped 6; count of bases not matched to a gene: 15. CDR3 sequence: CASSPVGSGRAFFEQYF. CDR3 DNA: TGTGCCAGCAGTCCTGTGGGTAGCGGGAGGGCCTTCTTCGAGCAGTACTTC.

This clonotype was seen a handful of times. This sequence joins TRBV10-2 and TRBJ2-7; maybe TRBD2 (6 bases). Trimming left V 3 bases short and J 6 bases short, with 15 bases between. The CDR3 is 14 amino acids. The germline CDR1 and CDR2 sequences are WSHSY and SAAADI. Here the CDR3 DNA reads TGCGCCAGCAGTGAATTCCCAGCGGGTGGCGAGCAGTACTTC. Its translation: CASSEFPAGGEQYF.

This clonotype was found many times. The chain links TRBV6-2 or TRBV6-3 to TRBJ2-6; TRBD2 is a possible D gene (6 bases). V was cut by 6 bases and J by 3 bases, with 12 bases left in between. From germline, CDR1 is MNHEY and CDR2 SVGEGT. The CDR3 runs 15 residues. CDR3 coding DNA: TGTGCCAGCAGACCGGGGGACGTTGGGGCCAACGTCCTGACTTTC. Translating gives CASRPGDVGANVLTF.

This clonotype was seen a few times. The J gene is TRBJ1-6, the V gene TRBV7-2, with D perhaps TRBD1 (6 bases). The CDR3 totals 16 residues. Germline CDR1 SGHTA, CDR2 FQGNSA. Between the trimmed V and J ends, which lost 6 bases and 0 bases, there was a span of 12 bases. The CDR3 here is CASRTLQGSYNSPLHF. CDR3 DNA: TGTGCCAGCAGAACACTACAGGGCTCCTATAATTCACCCCTCCACTTT.

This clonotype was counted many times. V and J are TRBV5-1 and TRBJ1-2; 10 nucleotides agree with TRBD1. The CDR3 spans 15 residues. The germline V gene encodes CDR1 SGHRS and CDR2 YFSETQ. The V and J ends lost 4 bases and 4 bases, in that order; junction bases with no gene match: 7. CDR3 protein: CASSTTGGAGYGYTF. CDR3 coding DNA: TGCGCCAGCAGCACGACAGGGGGCGCGGGCTATGGCTACACCTTC. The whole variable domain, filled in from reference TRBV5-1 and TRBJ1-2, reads KAGVTQTPRYLIKTRGQQVTLSCSPISGHRSVSWYQQTPGQGLQFLFEYFSETQRNKGNFPGRFSGRQFSNSRSEMNVSTLELGDSALYLCASSTTGGAGYGYTFGSGTRLTVV.

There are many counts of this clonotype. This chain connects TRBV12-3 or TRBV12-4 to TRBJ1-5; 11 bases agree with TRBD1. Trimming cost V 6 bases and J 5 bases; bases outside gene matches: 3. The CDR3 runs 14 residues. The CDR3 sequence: CASRGQGAYQPQHF. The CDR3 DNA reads TGTGCCAGCAGAGGACAGGGGGCATATCAGCCCCAGCATTTT.

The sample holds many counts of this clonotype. CDR3 coding DNA: TGCGCCAGCAGCCAAGACCCAGGGGGGATCCAGCCCCAGCATTTT. Translation gives CASSQDPGGIQPQHF. The chain couples TRBV4-1 to TRBJ1-5; 7 nucleotides agree with TRBD1. This CDR3 has 15 amino acids. V was pared by 0 bases and J by 7 bases, with 6 bases of the junction left unmatched. From germline, CDR1 is MGHRA and CDR2 YSYEKL.

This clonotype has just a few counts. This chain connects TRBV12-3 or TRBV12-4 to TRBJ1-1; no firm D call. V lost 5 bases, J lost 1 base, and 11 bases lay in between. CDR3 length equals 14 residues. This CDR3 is CASSPTAANTEAFF. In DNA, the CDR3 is TGTGCCAGCAGTCCCACCGCGGCGAACACTGAAGCTTTCTTT.

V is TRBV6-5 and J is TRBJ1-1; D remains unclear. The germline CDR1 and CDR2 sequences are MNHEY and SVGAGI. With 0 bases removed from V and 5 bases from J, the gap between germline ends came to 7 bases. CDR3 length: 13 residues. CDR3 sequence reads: CASSYSIETEAFF. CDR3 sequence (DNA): TGTGCCAGCAGTTACTCGATTGAAACTGAAGCTTTCTTT.

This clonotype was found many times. The CDR3 DNA reads TGTGCCAGCAGTCCCCGGATCTACGAGCAGTACTTC. Translating it yields CASSPRIYEQYF. The chain uses TRBV12-3 or TRBV12-4 and TRBJ2-7; D uncertain. Deletions cut 5 bases from V and 3 bases from J, with 8 bases between. This CDR3 is 12 amino acids long.